Reported below is one T cell receptor beta chain. Its antigen is not yet known. It has no much larger one-base neighbor in the sample; base qualities were not kept. This sample is part of a study of radiation and T cells in renal cell carcinoma (dated by TCRdb to 2018 to 2021). Looking at the study overall: A total of 50 to 55 samples underwent TCR beta sequencing, made up of roughly 26 tumors and about 27 peripheral blood samples. Across all 53 samples, under 5,000,000 unique CDR3 nucleotide sequences, encoding 2.5 million to 3 million unique CDR3 amino acid sequences, were identified.

Reading the label with the study, this specimen's time point is: tumor resected at nephrectomy. The treatment or condition label, read with the paper, signifies: 15 Gy SBRT to primary tumor, nephrectomy 4 weeks later. Samples were obtained from a clinical trial, in which 15 Gy stereotactic body radiation therapy was delivered to primary renal cell carcinomas and nephrectomy was performed 4 weeks later. Every patient's renal cell carcinoma showed clear cell pathology. Tumors were mechanically dissociated, digested with collagenase/hyaluronidase at 37 °C, processed in gentleMACS C tubes, and stored in liquid nitrogen. The QIAamp DNA Blood Mini Kit (Qiagen) was used to prepare genomic DNA for TCR sequencing. The analyses included only samples that passed all quality control checks. Following the manufacturer's recommendations, the immunoSEQ kit was used to generate TCR beta libraries from genomic DNA. For library preparation, a first multiplex PCR was performed with proprietary primers, followed by a second PCR in which unique barcodes were added, and bead cleanups were performed after each round. Each sample batch included a kit-provided positive control reaction and a negative control reaction. The final libraries underwent checking on an Agilent 4200 TapeStation D1000 ScreenTape, volumetric pooling, and quantification by qPCR. Sequencing ran on an Illumina NextSeq500 with a MidOutput 150-cycle cartridge, using 156 Read1 and 15 Index1 cycles with kit custom primers. The pooled library was loaded at roughly 0.92 pM with a roughly 22% PhiX control spike-in. Per the authors' processing: The vendor-processed data were analyzed in R, and a clonotype was defined as all T cells that share the same CDR3 nucleotide sequence. In the clone abundance analyses, frequencies in each sample were normalized to that sample's 10,000 most abundant clones. Public T cell clones, averaging fewer than five per sample, were removed before analysis. ImmunoMap was used for dominant motif analysis with the PAM10 matrix, a gap penalty of 30, and a homology threshold of 0.3, and any motif reaching a cumulative frequency of at least 0.01 was considered dominant. Tumor-enriched and baseline blood-enriched clonotypes were defined by at least a 32-fold difference in abundance between compartments. Tumor-blood repertoire similarity was measured with the Baroni-Urbani and Buser coefficient, and groups were compared using two-tailed Wilcoxon tests in R. In its TCRdb copy, this immuneACCESS table keeps in-frame sequences only and misses some clones. Where compared with another copy, unresolved V genes explain less than half of these, and the others have no known cause. That table gives V, J and clone size, and the DNA gave D and trimming. For this sample there are more than 15,000 clones; 50% appear just once. The ten largest clonotypes hold less than 50% of the sample.

Per the germline V gene, MNHEY is the CDR1 and SVGAGI is the CDR2. The CDR3 starts with the cysteine, ends with the phenylalanine, and has 14 residues. Here the CDR3 DNA is all that survives: 42 bases in frame from base 1. Cut back by 4 bases and 6 bases, the V and J ends lie 13 bases apart. The study at large found these results: Irradiated tumors contained more dominant CDR3 motifs, and these motifs occupied a larger share of the repertoire than in control tumors. Because pretreatment tumor biopsies were not available, the study could not determine whether clonotypes were already present within the tumor at baseline. Irradiated tumors showed higher TCR clonality than controls, with the top 100 clonotypes averaging around 54% of the repertoire versus about 45% in nephrectomy-only tumors. The single-armed trial design could not address effects of radiation dose or scheduling on the TCR repertoire. Only small tumor regions of about 1 g were available, so intratumoral heterogeneity was not captured. In blood, the top tumor clonotypes increased between baseline and 2 weeks post-radiation and then shrank by 4 weeks, which suggests that tumor-resident clones expanded only transiently.

The source material was tumor tissue, sampled from a patient whose treatment included radiotherapy and nephrectomy. This TCR was sampled from a woman aged 60 to 75 with renal cell carcinoma. The sequence links TRBV6-5 to TRBJ1-5; a tentative D call is TRBD1 (5 bases match). In nucleotide form, the sequence is TGTGCCAGCAGTTCGGGATCCGGGGGTCAGCCCCAGCATTTT. Its protein is CASSSGSGGQPQHF.